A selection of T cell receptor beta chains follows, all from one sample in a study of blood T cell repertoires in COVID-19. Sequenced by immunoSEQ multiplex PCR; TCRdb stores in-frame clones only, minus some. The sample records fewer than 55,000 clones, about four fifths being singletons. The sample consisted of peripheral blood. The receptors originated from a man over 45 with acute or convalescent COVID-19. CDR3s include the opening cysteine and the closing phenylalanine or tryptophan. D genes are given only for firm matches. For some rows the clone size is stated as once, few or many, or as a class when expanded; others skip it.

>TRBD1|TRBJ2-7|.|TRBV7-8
TGTGCCAGCAGCGCCCGGGACAGGGTCTCCTACGAGCAGTACTTC
CASSARDRVSYEQYF
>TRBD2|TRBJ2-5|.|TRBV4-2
TGTGCCAGCAGCCAAGCGGTAGCGGGAGTAGTTGAGACCCAGTACTTC
CASSQAVAGVVETQYF
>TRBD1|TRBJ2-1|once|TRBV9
TGTGCCAGCAGCGTGGACAGGGGGATTTGGAATGAGCAGTTCTTC
CASSVDRGIWNEQFF
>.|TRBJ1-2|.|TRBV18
TGTGCCAGCTCACCGGATACGGACGGACACGGCTACACCTTC
CASSPDTDGHGYTF
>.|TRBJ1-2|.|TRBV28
TGTGCCAGCAGTTTAGGGCAGGGGTCCCTTAACTATGGCTACACCTTC
CASSLGQGSLNYGYTF
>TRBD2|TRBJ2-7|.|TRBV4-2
TGTGCCAGCAGCCAAGATATCGGGCGGGGGGGCCAAGAGCAGTACTTC
CASSQDIGRGGQEQYF
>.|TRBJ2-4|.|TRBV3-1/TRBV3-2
TGTGCCAGCAGCCAACAAGCCCTGGACATTCAGTACTTC
CASSQQALDIQYF
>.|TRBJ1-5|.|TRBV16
TGTGCCAGCAGCCAATCGGAGTGGCGGCCCCAGCATTTT
CASSQSEWRPQHF
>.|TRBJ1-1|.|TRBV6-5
TGTGCCATCCTGGGGGGGATGAACACTGAAGCTTTCTTT
CAILGGMNTEAFF
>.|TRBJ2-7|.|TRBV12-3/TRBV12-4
TGTGCCAGCAGTTCCCTCTACGAGCAGTACTTC
CASSSLYEQYF
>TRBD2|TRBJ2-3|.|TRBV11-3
TGTGCCAGCAGCCCACGACTAGCACAACTGAGCACAGATACGCAGTATTTT
CASSPRLAQLSTDTQYF
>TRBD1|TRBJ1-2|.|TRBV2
TGTGCCAGCAGCGACAGGGCCTATGGCTACACCTTC
CASSDRAYGYTF
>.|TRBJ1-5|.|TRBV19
TGTGCCAGTAGCACTGGGCAGGGTGGGTCCAGCAATCAGCCCCAGCATTTT
CASSTGQGGSSNQPQHF
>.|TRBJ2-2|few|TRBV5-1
TGCGCCAGCAGCTTGGGACAGAACACCGGGGAGCTGTTTTTT
CASSLGQNTGELFF
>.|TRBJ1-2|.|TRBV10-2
TGCGCCAGCAGTGAGGGCAGGGGAGTCTATGGCTACACCTTC
CASSEGRGVYGYTF
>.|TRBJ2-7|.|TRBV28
TGTGCCAGCAGTCCAGGGGTCGGATACGAGCAGTACTTC
CASSPGVGYEQYF
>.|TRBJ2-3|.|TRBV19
TGTGCCAGTAGTATGGGGGGATACACAGATACGCAGTATTTT
CASSMGGYTDTQYF